The 19 T cell receptor beta chains below come from one sample, sequenced in a study of shared clonotypes between healthy human individuals. Clones were sequenced by immunoSEQ multiplex PCR, and TCRdb holds only the in-frame ones, with some missing. The table shows around 700,000 clones, with 72% occurring only once. The source material was memory CD4+ T cells sorted from blood. The subset was: CD45RA-negative fraction. These TCRs come from a woman aged 30 to 39 in good health.

J is TRBJ2-5 and V is TRBV7-3; TRBD1 agrees at 7 bases. The ends lost 5 bases at V and 1 base at J; junction bases unmatched: 1. The germline V gene encodes CDR1 SGHTA and CDR2 FQGTGA. The CDR3 has 13 residues. CDR3 residues: CASSDRVQETQYF. The CDR3 coding sequence is TGTGCCAGCAGCGACAGGGTCCAAGAGACCCAGTACTTC. The whole variable domain, filled in from reference TRBV7-3 and TRBJ2-5, reads GAGVSQTPSNKVTEKGKYVELRCDPISGHTALYWYRQSLGQGPEFLIYFQGTGAADDSGLPNDRFFAVRPEGSVSTLKIQRTERGDSAVYLCASSDRVQETQYFGPGTRLLVL.

As to this clone: Distinct nucleotide sequences in the sample also encode this CDR3. The gene calls are TRBV27 and TRBJ1-3, with D perhaps TRBD1 (5 bases). The germline gives CDR1 MNHEY, CDR2 SMNVEV (reference sequence). The CDR3 loop spans 14 amino acids. V lost 2 bases and J lost 1, with 6 bases in between. The CDR3 region has the DNA TGTGCCAGCAGTTTAGCAGGGTCTGGAAACACCATATATTTT. Its translation: CASSLAGSGNTIYF.

The chain has TRBV18 and TRBJ2-3; no reliable D call. This CDR3 is built from 15 residues. Trimming took off 0 bases at V and 2 bases at J, with 9 bases between the two ends. Germline V gene data show CDR1 as KGHSH and CDR2 as LQKENI. The CDR3 region has the DNA TGTGCCAGCTCACCACCGAGTAGGACCACAGATACGCAGTATTTT. Protein sequence: CASSPPSRTTDTQYF.

J is TRBJ2-7 and V is TRBV7-8; the D gene could be TRBD1 or TRBD2 (5 bases each). The CDR3 runs to 15 residues. V dropped 2 bases and J dropped 5 bases, with 16 bases sitting between them. Germline V lookup: CDR1 SGHVS, CDR2 FQNEAQ. The CDR3 DNA sequence: TGTGCCAGCAGCTTAAGGGACGGACAAGGCCACGAGCAGTACTTC. This translates into CASSLRDGQGHEQYF. Together with reference TRBV7-8 and TRBJ2-7, the CDR3 gives the full variable domain: GAGVSQSPRYKVAKRGQDVALRCDPISGHVSLFWYQQALGQGPEFLTYFQNEAQLDKSGLPSDRFFAERPEGSVSTLKIQRTQQEDSAVYLCASSLRDGQGHEQYFGPGTRLTVT.

This clone was observed a single time. This chain uses TRBV11-3 with TRBJ2-1, with TRBD1 matching 9 bases. In germline, CDR1 is SGHNT, CDR2 YENEEA. Trimming removed 4 bases from V and 8 bases from J; junction bases left unmatched: 6. CDR3 length equals 14 residues. CDR3 sequence reads: CASSSGTGIHEQFF. CDR3 coding DNA: TGTGCCAGCAGCTCTGGGACAGGGATACATGAGCAGTTCTTC.

This rearrangement joins TRBV29-1 to TRBJ1-2; 7 nucleotides agree with TRBD1. Per germline, CDR1 SQVTM and CDR2 ANQGSEA. V was clipped by 2 bases and J by 10 bases; unmatched bases: 16. The CDR3 is 15 residues long. CDR3 region: CSVEYGPGTDASYTF. For the CDR3, the DNA is TGCAGCGTTGAATATGGTCCGGGGACAGATGCTTCCTACACCTTC.

V usage is TRBV7-2 and J usage is TRBJ2-5; D call uncertain. Per germline, CDR1 SGHTA and CDR2 FQGNSA. The V gene lost 1 base and the J gene lost 2 bases, with 8 bases spanning the gap. CDR3 length: 14 residues. The chain's CDR3 is CASSLVNFQETQYF. CDR3 nucleotide sequence: TGTGCCAGCAGCTTAGTAAACTTTCAAGAGACCCAGTACTTC.

The genes are TRBV28 and TRBJ2-5; D remains ambiguous. Looked up from germline, CDR1 is MDHEN and CDR2 is SYDVKM. The CDR3 length is 14 residues. V lost 3 bases and J lost 5, with 13 bases in between. The DNA of the CDR3 is TGTGCCAGCAGTTTTCAAGTGACTTTGGAGACCCAGTACTTC. Protein sequence: CASSFQVTLETQYF.

J is TRBJ1-2 and V is TRBV5-1; maybe TRBD1 (5 bases). CDR1 and CDR2 from the germline V gene are SGHRS and YFSETQ. Trimming pared 4 bases from V and 1 base from J, leaving 14 bases between. The CDR3 length is 15 residues. CDR3: CASSPSGGHNYGYTF. The CDR3 DNA reads as TGCGCCAGCAGCCCCTCCGGGGGTCATAACTATGGCTACACCTTC.

This chain uses TRBV7-3 with TRBJ1-5, with 8 bases identical to TRBD1. V lost 5 bases to trimming and J lost 0 bases; unmatched junction nucleotides: 12. CDR1 is SGHTA and CDR2 is FQGTGA in the germline V gene. This CDR3 is built from 18 residues. The CDR3 DNA reads TGTGCCAGCAGCGTACAGGGGGGCCACCCTTATAGCAATCAGCCCCAGCATTTT. This gives the protein CASSVQGGHPYSNQPQHF. Drawing the rest from reference TRBV7-3 and TRBJ1-5, the complete variable domain is GAGVSQTPSNKVTEKGKYVELRCDPISGHTALYWYRQSLGQGPEFLIYFQGTGAADDSGLPNDRFFAVRPEGSVSTLKIQRTERGDSAVYLCASSVQGGHPYSNQPQHFGDGTRLSIL.

On this clone: A much bigger clone sits one base away, suggesting this may be a read error. DNA of the CDR3: TGTGCCAGCAGTGGAATGAACACTGAAGCTTTCTTT. Protein product: CASSGMNTEAFF. The rearrangement uses TRBV2 and TRBJ1-1; D call uncertain. Germline CDR1 and CDR2: SNHLY and FYNNEI. V was trimmed by 4 bases and J by 0 bases, leaving 3 bases between them. This CDR3 region has 12 residues.

The rearrangement joins TRBV28 to TRBJ2-7; a weak D match, TRBD1 (6 bases). Trimming stripped 6 bases from V and 2 bases from J, with 17 bases between. Germline lookup yields CDR1 MDHEN and CDR2 SYDVKM. The CDR3 loop spans 15 amino acids. The CDR3 DNA reads TGTGCCAGCAGCTCCGATCAGGGGAGTGCCTACGAGCAGTACTTC. Amino acids: CASSSDQGSAYEQYF.

This clone was observed a single time. The J gene is TRBJ2-5, the V gene TRBV5-4, with 8 positions matching TRBD2. Looked up from germline, CDR1 is SGHNT and CDR2 is YYREEE (reference sequence). This CDR3 has 17 residues. The V segment lost 4 bases and the J segment 5 bases; nucleotides outside the gene matches: 16. CDR3 in DNA: TGTGCCAGCAGCCCAGGACTAGCCGTAGACTACGGGGAGACCCAGTACTTC. Residues: CASSPGLAVDYGETQYF.

The rearrangement joins TRBV2 to TRBJ1-4; a weak D match, TRBD1 (6 bases). Germline V CDR1 and CDR2: SNHLY, FYNNEI. Trimming pared 5 bases from V and 1 base from J, leaving 8 bases between. The CDR3 covers 14 residues. The CDR3 region has the DNA TGTGCCAGCAGTAGGACAGTAACTAATGAAAAACTGTTTTTT. Its protein is CASSRTVTNEKLFF.

The chain recombines TRBV7-9 with TRBJ2-1, with TRBD2 matching over 10 bases. Trimming cost V 6 bases and J 4 bases; bases outside gene matches: 3. From germline, CDR1 is SEHNR and CDR2 FQNEAQ (reference sequence). The CDR3 covers 14 residues. In DNA, the CDR3 is TGTGCCAGCAGAGCTAGCGGGAGTTACAATGAGCAGTTCTTC. Translating gives CASRASGSYNEQFF.

This clone was counted between two and nine times. The V gene is TRBV30, the J gene TRBJ2-1; 9 bases match TRBD1. Germline loops: CDR1 GTSNPN, CDR2 SVGIG (reference sequence). The CDR3 runs to 15 residues. V was clipped by 7 bases and J by 6 bases; unmatched bases: 13. The CDR3, as DNA: TGTGCCTCAGATACCGGGACAGGGCTTGGCAATGAGCAGTTCTTC. This translates into CASDTGTGLGNEQFF.

This clone was found a few times. The rearrangement links TRBV28 to TRBJ1-1, with D perhaps TRBD1 (6 bases). Germline lookup yields CDR1 MDHEN and CDR2 SYDVKM. CDR3 size: 16 residues. The V end was cut by 5 bases, the J end by 3 bases, with 19 bases between. Here the CDR3 DNA reads TGTGCCAGCAGTCTCCGACCCGGTGCAGGGGACACTGAAGCTTTCTTT. Residues: CASSLRPGAGDTEAFF. The full variable domain, in which reference TRBV28 and TRBJ1-1 provide the parts outside the CDR3, is DVKVTQSSRYLVKRTGEKVFLECVQDMDHENMFWYRQDPGLGLRLIYFSYDVKMKEKGDIPEGYSVSREKKERFSLILESASTNQTSMYLCASSLRPGAGDTEAFFGQGTRLTVV.

This chain uses TRBV11-2 with TRBJ2-7; 14 bases line up with TRBD2. The germline V gene encodes CDR1 SGHAT and CDR2 FQNNGV. The CDR3 loop spans 16 amino acids. The ends lost 4 bases at V and 3 bases at J; junction bases unmatched: 5. The CDR3 reads CASSSRTSGRIYEQYF. CDR3 bases: TGTGCCAGCAGCTCCAGGACTAGCGGGAGGATCTACGAGCAGTACTTC.

The genes are TRBV25-1 and TRBJ2-1; 11 bases agree with TRBD2. The CDR3 length is 17 residues. From germline, CDR1 is MGHDK and CDR2 SYGVNS. Trimming took 7 bases from V and 0 from J; bases not matched to a gene: 8. CDR3 DNA: TGTGCCAGCACCACAGGACTAGCGGGCAACTCCTACAATGAGCAGTTCTTC. Protein sequence: CASTTGLAGNSYNEQFF.